The source of this T cell receptor beta chain is a study of cytomegalovirus exposure and HLA in healthy donors. Findings and limits, study-wide: For cytomegalovirus status, the classifier reportedly gave diagnoses with high specificity and sensitivity.

About this clone itself: No antigen is known for it.

The PCR contained 60 Vbeta and 13 Jbeta primers. Sequenced by immunoSEQ multiplex PCR; TCRdb stores in-frame clones only, minus some. Altogether 100,000 or so clones are present, 76% being singletons, with the ten largest covering roughly 5.4%. The clonotype originates from a young man in good health and CMV-seropositive. What was sequenced was PBMCs.

In nucleotides, the CDR3 is TGTGCCAGCAGCATATGGCAGGGGGGTGAAAAACTGTTTTTT. Amino acids: CASSIWQGGEKLFF. The V call is TRBV7-2, the J call TRBJ1-4; 7 nucleotides line up with TRBD1. V was pared by 5 bases and J by 7 bases, with 7 bases of the junction left unmatched. CDR3 length: 14 amino acids. Germline CDR1 SGHTA, CDR2 FQGNSA.